This TCR beta chain is drawn from a study of blood T cell repertoires in COVID-19. Study overall: Specimens from acute and convalescent COVID-19 originated in the United States, Italy and Spain. The analysed material was cDNA or gDNA that came from T cells, B-cell-depleted T cells, or PBMCs.

Trimming removed 3 bases at V and 0 bases at J, with 12 bases between. Germline V gene lookup returns CDR1 SGHRS and CDR2 YFSETQ. The CDR3 consists of 15 residues. Original processing methods: Amplification with reference gene primers provided the estimates of nucleated cell counts. Measured with immunoSEQ multiplex PCR; TCRdb has only the in-frame clones, and not every one. The D gene and trimming were derived from the DNA, and the V and J assignments and clone size from that table. The sample includes some 50,000 clones, roughly 83% seen only once; the top ten take about 59%. The gene calls are TRBV5-1 and TRBJ1-1, with a possible D match to TRBD1 (6 bases). The clonotype comes from a man between 65 and 80 years old with acute or convalescent COVID-19. The sample comprised peripheral blood. The CDR3 spells CASSWSQGMNTEAFF. The CDR3 region has the DNA TGCGCCAGCAGCTGGTCCCAGGGGATGAACACTGAAGCTTTCTTT.